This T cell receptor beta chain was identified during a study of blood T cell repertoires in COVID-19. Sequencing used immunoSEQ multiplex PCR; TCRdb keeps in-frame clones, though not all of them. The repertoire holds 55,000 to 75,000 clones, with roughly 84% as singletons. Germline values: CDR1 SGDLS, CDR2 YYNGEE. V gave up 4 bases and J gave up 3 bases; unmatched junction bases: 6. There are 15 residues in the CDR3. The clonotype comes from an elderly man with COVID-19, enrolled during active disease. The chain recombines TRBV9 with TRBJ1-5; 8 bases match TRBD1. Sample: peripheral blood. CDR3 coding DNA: TGTGCCAGCAGCCCCGACAGGGGATCCAATCAGCCCCAGCATTTT. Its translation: CASSPDRGSNQPQHF.